This T cell receptor beta chain came from a study of OX40 agonist ivuxolimab in advanced cancers. Profiling relied on immunoSEQ multiplex PCR, and the TCRdb table lists in-frame clones only, not all of them. Counted here are some 20,000 clones, about nine tenths occurring once; the ten biggest clones make up 50% to 60%. V was cut by 7 bases and J by 4 bases, with 11 bases left in between. From germline, CDR1 is MNHEY and CDR2 SVGAGI. The CDR3 is made up of 14 amino acids. The TCR originated in an adult with an advanced solid tumor such as melanoma, head and neck, liver or kidney cancer. The input for sequencing was CD4+ or CD8+ T cells sorted from blood, taken in a trial of the OX40 agonist ivuxolimab. V and J are TRBV6-5 and TRBJ2-6; a possible D gene is TRBD2 (5 bases). The CDR3, as DNA: TGTGCCAGCACTCAAGGCGGGGGGGCCAACGTCCTGACTTTC. Translation gives CASTQGGGANVLTF.